This record covers a single T cell receptor (beta chain). This sample stems from a study of blood T cell repertoires in COVID-19. Per the authors' pipeline: Amplifying reference gene primers gave estimates of nucleated cell counts. Some clones are missing from TCRdb's copy, which holds only in-frame ones; the method was immunoSEQ multiplex PCR. D and trimming come from the DNA, and the V and J calls and clone size come from that table. In the table there are 95,000 to 100,000 clones, about four fifths of which are singletons. The CDR3 is 15 residues long. Trimming left V 4 bases short and J 3 bases short, with 12 bases between. Germline V gene lookup returns CDR1 SNHLY and CDR2 FYNNEI.

This chain uses TRBV2 with TRBJ2-2, with D possibly being TRBD1 (6 bases). Source material: peripheral blood. This receptor was taken from a human donor in a cohort sampled during active COVID-19. The CDR3: CASSVSRGDTGELFF. CDR3 nucleotide sequence: TGTGCCAGCAGTGTTTCCAGGGGCGACACCGGGGAGCTGTTTTTT.